A selection of T cell receptor beta chains follows, all from one sample in a study of cytomegalovirus exposure and HLA in healthy donors. Some clones are missing from TCRdb's copy, which holds only in-frame ones; the method was immunoSEQ multiplex PCR. The table shows more than 150,000 clones, with around 78% occurring only once. Sequenced material: PBMCs. The receptors stem from a middle-aged man in good health and CMV-seronegative. CDR3s include the opening cysteine and the closing phenylalanine or tryptophan. Fields, in order: V gene, D gene, clone size, J gene, CDR3 protein, CDR3 DNA. The D gene is left open where the match is weak. Clone size is shown for a subset of rows, as once, few, many or a class of expanded clone.

V gene: TRBV5-6; D gene: -; clone size: -; J gene: TRBJ2-7; CDR3 protein: CASSFYGGYEQYF; CDR3 DNA: TGTGCCAGCAGCTTTTACGGGGGCTACGAGCAGTACTTC
V gene: TRBV7-3; D gene: -; clone size: -; J gene: TRBJ2-2; CDR3 protein: CASSRRGTGELFF; CDR3 DNA: TGTGCCAGCAGCAGACGAGGAACCGGGGAGCTGTTTTTT
V gene: TRBV5-1; D gene: TRBD2; clone size: -; J gene: TRBJ2-1; CDR3 protein: CASSAKRDSNFNEQFF; CDR3 DNA: TGCGCCAGCAGCGCCAAGCGGGATAGTAACTTCAATGAGCAGTTCTTC
V gene: TRBV5-6; D gene: TRBD1; clone size: -; J gene: TRBJ1-2; CDR3 protein: CASQQGAIGYTF; CDR3 DNA: TGTGCCAGCCAGCAGGGGGCTATAGGCTACACCTTC
V gene: TRBV15; D gene: TRBD1; clone size: -; J gene: TRBJ1-2; CDR3 protein: CATSTRTGRSSWYYGYTF; CDR3 DNA: TGTGCCACCAGCACTCGGACAGGCCGATCGAGTTGGTACTATGGCTACACCTTC
V gene: TRBV30; D gene: TRBD1; clone size: -; J gene: TRBJ2-7; CDR3 protein: CAWSGQGYEQYF; CDR3 DNA: TGTGCCTGGAGTGGACAGGGTTACGAGCAGTACTTC
V gene: TRBV5-1; D gene: -; clone size: -; J gene: TRBJ2-5; CDR3 protein: CASSTSGGTLQETQYF; CDR3 DNA: TGCGCCAGCAGTACTTCCGGGGGAACCCTACAAGAGACCCAGTACTTC
V gene: TRBV6-1; D gene: TRBD1; clone size: once; J gene: TRBJ2-7; CDR3 protein: CATGDRGGYEQYF; CDR3 DNA: TGTGCCACGGGGGACAGGGGAGGCTACGAGCAGTACTTC
V gene: TRBV27; D gene: TRBD2; clone size: -; J gene: TRBJ2-7; CDR3 protein: CASSLSTSGITEQYF; CDR3 DNA: TGTGCCAGCAGTTTATCGACTAGCGGGATAACGGAGCAGTACTTC
V gene: TRBV5-4; D gene: TRBD1; clone size: -; J gene: TRBJ2-5; CDR3 protein: CASSEGQGGQETQYF; CDR3 DNA: TGTGCCAGCAGCGAAGGACAGGGAGGACAAGAGACCCAGTACTTC
V gene: TRBV5-1; D gene: TRBD2; clone size: few; J gene: TRBJ2-1; CDR3 protein: CASSLGLAGNGEQFF; CDR3 DNA: TGCGCCAGCAGCTTGGGGCTAGCGGGAAACGGTGAGCAGTTCTTC
V gene: TRBV27; D gene: TRBD1; clone size: -; J gene: TRBJ1-2; CDR3 protein: CASSGTANYGYTF; CDR3 DNA: TGTGCCAGCTCCGGGACAGCCAACTATGGCTACACCTTC
V gene: TRBV7-9; D gene: TRBD2; clone size: once; J gene: TRBJ2-5; CDR3 protein: CASSLGWRGGREAQYF; CDR3 DNA: TGTGCCAGCAGCTTAGGCTGGCGGGGCGGGAGAGAGGCCCAGTACTTC